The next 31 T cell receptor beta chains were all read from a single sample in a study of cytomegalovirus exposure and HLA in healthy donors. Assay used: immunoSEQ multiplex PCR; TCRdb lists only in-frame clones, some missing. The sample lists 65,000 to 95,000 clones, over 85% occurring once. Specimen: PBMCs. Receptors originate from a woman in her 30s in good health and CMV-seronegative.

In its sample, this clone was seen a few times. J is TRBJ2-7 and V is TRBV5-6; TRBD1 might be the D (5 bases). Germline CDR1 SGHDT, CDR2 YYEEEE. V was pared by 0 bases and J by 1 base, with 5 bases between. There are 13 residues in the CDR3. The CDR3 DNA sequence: TGTGCCAGCAGCTTGGGACAGTCCTACGAGCAGTACTTC. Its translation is CASSLGQSYEQYF. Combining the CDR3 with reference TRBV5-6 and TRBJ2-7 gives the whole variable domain DAGVTQSPTHLIKTRGQQVTLRCSPKSGHDTVSWYQQALGQGPQFIFQYYEEEERQRGNFPDRFSGHQFPNYSSELNVNALLLGDSALYLCASSLGQSYEQYFGPGTRLTVT.

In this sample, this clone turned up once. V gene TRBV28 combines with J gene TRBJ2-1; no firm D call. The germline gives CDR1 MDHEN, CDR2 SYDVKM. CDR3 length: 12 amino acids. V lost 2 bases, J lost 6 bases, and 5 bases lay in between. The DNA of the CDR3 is TGTGCCAGCAGTTTAGGGCCCAATGAGCAGTTCTTC. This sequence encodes CASSLGPNEQFF. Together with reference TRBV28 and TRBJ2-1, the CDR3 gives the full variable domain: DVKVTQSSRYLVKRTGEKVFLECVQDMDHENMFWYRQDPGLGLRLIYFSYDVKMKEKGDIPEGYSVSREKKERFSLILESASTNQTSMYLCASSLGPNEQFFGPGTRLTVL.

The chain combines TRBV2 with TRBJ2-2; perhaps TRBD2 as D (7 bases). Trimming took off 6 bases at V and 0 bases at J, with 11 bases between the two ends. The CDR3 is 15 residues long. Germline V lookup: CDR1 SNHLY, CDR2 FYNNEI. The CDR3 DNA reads TGTGCCAGCAGGGCGGGGGACACGAACACCGGGGAGCTGTTTTTT. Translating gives CASRAGDTNTGELFF.

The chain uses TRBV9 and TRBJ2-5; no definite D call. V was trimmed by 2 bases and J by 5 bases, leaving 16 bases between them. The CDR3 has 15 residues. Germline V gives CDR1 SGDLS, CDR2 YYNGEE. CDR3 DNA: TGTGCCAGCAGCGTTGACTTACGGAGTATGGAGACCCAGTACTTC. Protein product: CASSVDLRSMETQYF.

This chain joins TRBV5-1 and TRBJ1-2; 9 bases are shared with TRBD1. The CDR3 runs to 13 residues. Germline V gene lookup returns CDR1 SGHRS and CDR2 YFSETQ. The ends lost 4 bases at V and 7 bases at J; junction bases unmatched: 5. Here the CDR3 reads CASSIGTGSGYTF. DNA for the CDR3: TGCGCCAGCAGCATCGGGACAGGGAGTGGCTACACCTTC.

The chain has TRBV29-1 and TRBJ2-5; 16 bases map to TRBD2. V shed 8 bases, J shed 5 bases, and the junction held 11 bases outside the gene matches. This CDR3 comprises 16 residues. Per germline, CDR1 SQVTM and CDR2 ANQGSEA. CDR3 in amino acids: CSILPGLAGGLETQYF. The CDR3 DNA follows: TGCAGCATTTTACCGGGACTAGCGGGGGGGCTGGAGACCCAGTACTTC.

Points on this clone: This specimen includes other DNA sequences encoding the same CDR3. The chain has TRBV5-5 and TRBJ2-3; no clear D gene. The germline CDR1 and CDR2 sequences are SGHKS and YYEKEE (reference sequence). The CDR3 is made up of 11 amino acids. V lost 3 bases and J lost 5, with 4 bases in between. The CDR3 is CASSWRDTQYF. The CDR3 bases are TGTGCCAGCAGCTGGAGAGATACGCAGTATTTT.

CDR3 bases: TGCGCCAGCAGCTTTTCGACAGGGATGGGAAACACCATATATTTT. This codes for CASSFSTGMGNTIYF. This chain joins TRBV5-1 and TRBJ1-3; 7 bases agree with TRBD1. V gave up 2 bases and J gave up 4 bases; unmatched junction bases: 6. In germline, CDR1 is SGHRS, CDR2 YFSETQ. This CDR3 spans 15 amino acids. The entire variable domain, with the rest obtained from reference TRBV5-1 and TRBJ1-3, is as follows: KAGVTQTPRYLIKTRGQQVTLSCSPISGHRSVSWYQQTPGQGLQFLFEYFSETQRNKGNFPGRFSGRQFSNSRSEMNVSTLELGDSALYLCASSFSTGMGNTIYFGEGSWLTVV.

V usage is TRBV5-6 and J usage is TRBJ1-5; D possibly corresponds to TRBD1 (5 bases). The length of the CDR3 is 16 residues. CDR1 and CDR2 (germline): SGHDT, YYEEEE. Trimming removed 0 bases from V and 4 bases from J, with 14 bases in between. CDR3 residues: CASSLGLTDGNQPQHF. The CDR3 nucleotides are TGTGCCAGCAGCTTGGGGCTGACAGACGGAAATCAGCCCCAGCATTTT.

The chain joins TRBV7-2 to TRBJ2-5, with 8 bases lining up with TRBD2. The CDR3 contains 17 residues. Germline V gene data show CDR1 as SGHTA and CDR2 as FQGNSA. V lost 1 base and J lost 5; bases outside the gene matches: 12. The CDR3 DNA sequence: TGTGCCAGCAGCTTAGGATTTCCCAGCGGGGGACGGGAGACCCAGTACTTC. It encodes CASSLGFPSGGRETQYF. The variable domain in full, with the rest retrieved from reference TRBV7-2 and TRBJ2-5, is GAGVSQSPSNKVTEKGKDVELRCDPISGHTALYWYRQSLGQGLEFLIYFQGNSAPDKSGLPSDRFSAERTGGSVSTLTIQRTQQEDSAVYLCASSLGFPSGGRETQYFGPGTRLLVL.

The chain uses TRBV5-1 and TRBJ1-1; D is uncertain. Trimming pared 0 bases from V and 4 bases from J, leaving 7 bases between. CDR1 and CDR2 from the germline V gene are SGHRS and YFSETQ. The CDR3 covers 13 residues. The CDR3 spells CASSLGGSTEAFF. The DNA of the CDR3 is TGCGCCAGCAGCTTGGGAGGGAGCACTGAAGCTTTCTTT.

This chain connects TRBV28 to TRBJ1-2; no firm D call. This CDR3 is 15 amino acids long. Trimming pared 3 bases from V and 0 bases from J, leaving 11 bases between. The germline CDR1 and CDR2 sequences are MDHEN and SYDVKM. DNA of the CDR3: TGTGCCAGCAGTTTTGGCCAGCGCCCTAACTATGGCTACACCTTC. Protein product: CASSFGQRPNYGYTF.

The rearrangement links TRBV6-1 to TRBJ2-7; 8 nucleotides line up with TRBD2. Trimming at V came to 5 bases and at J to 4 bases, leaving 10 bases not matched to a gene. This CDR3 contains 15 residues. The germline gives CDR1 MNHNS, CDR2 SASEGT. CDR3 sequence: CASSSRNGGVYEQYF. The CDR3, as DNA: TGTGCCAGCAGTTCGCGCAACGGGGGGGTATACGAGCAGTACTTC.

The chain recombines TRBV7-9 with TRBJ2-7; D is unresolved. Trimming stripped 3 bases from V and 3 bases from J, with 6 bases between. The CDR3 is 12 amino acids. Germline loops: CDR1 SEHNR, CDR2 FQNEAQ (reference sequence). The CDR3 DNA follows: TGTGCCAGCAGCTTCCCAGGCTACGAGCAGTACTTC. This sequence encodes CASSFPGYEQYF.

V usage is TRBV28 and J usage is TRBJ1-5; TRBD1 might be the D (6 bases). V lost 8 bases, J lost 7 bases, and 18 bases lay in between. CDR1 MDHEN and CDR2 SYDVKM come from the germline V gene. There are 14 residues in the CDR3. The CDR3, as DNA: TGTGCCAGCGACGCCACGGGGGGCCGCCAGCCCCAGCATTTT. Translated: CASDATGGRQPQHF.

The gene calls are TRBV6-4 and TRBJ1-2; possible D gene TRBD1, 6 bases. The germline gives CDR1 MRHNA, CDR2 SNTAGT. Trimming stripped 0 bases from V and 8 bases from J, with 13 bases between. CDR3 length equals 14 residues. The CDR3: CASSDSGGARGYTF. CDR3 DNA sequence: TGTGCCAGCAGTGACTCTGGGGGGGCGAGGGGCTACACCTTC.

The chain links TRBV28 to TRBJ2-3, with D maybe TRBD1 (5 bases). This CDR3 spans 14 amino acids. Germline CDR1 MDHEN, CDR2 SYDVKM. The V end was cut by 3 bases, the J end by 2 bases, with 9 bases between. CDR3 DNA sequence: TGTGCCAGCAGTTTCTCCAGGGTCACAGATACGCAGTATTTT. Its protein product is CASSFSRVTDTQYF.

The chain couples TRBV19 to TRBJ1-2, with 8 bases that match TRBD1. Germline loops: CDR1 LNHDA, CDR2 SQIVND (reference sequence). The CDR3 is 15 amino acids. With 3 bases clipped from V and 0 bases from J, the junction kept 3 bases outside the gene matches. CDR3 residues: CASSMRTGSNYGYTF. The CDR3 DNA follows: TGTGCCAGTAGTATGAGGACAGGGTCTAACTATGGCTACACCTTC.

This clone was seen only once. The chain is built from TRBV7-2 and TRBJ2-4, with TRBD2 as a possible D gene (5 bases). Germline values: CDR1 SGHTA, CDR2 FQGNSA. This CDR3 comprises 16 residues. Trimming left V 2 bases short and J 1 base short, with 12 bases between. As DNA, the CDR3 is TGTGCCAGCAGCTTAACGGGGTTTCTGGCCAAAAACATTCAGTACTTC. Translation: CASSLTGFLAKNIQYF.

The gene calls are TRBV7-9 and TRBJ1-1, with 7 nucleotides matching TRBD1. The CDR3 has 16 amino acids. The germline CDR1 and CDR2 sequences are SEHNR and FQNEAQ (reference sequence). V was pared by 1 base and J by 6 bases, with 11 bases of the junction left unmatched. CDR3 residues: CASSLVYHRGGPEAFF. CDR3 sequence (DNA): TGTGCCAGCAGCTTAGTATATCACAGGGGAGGCCCTGAAGCTTTCTTT.

Written as DNA, the CDR3 is TGTGCCAGCAGCTTAAGGAGGGCGGCTAGCGGGAATGAGCAGTTCTTC. This gives the protein CASSLRRAASGNEQFF. The V gene is TRBV7-6, the J gene TRBJ2-1, with 8 bases fitting TRBD2. In germline, CDR1 is SGHVS, CDR2 FNYEAQ. The CDR3 totals 16 residues. Losses at the gene ends were 2 bases for V and 7 bases for J; bases not matched to a gene: 10.

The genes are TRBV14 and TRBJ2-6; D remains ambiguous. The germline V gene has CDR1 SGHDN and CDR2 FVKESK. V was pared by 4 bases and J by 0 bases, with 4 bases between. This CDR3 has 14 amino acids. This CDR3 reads CASSPSSGANVLTF. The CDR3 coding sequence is TGTGCCAGCAGCCCTAGCTCTGGGGCCAACGTCCTGACTTTC. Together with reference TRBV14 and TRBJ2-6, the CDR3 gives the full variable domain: EAGVTQFPSHSVIEKGQTVTLRCDPISGHDNLYWYRRVMGKEIKFLLHFVKESKQDESGMPNNRFLAERTGGTYSTLKVQPAELEDSGVYFCASSPSSGANVLTFGAGSRLTVL.

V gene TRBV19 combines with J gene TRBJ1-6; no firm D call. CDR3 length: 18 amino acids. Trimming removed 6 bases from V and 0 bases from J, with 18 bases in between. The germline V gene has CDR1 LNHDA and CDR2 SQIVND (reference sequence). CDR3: CASRRSTVLSSYNSPLHF. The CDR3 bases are TGTGCCAGTAGAAGATCGACTGTACTCAGCTCCTATAATTCACCCCTCCACTTT.

The CDR3, as DNA: TGTGCCAGCAGTGAAATGGGCGGGACAGGGCAAGAGACCCAGTACTTC. Its protein product is CASSEMGGTGQETQYF. The rearrangement uses TRBV6-1 and TRBJ2-5; 9 bases map to TRBD1. This CDR3 is 16 amino acids long. The germline V gene encodes CDR1 MNHNS and CDR2 SASEGT. Losses at the gene ends were 2 bases for V and 2 bases for J; bases not matched to a gene: 6.

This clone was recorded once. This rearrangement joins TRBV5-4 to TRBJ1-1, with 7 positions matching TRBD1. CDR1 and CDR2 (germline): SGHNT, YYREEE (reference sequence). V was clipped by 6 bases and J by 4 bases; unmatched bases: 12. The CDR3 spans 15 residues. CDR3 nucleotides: TGTGCCAGCATCAAAAGAAGGGGGCTGGTCACTGAAGCTTTCTTT. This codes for CASIKRRGLVTEAFF.

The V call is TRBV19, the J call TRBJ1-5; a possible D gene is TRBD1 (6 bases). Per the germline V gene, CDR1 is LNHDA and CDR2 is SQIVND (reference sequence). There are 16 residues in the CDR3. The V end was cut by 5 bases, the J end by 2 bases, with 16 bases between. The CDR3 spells CASSDSGAWGNQPQHF. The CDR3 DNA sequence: TGTGCCAGTAGTGACTCAGGGGCTTGGGGCAATCAGCCCCAGCATTTT.

This CDR3 reads CASSQDAYFRQSRTDTQYF. CDR3 bases: TGTGCCAGCAGCCAAGACGCCTATTTCCGACAGTCCCGCACAGATACGCAGTATTTT. The gene calls are TRBV7-9 and TRBJ2-3; D perhaps matches TRBD1 (5 bases). With 5 bases removed from V and 1 base from J, the gap between germline ends came to 25 bases. This CDR3 region has 19 residues. Germline V CDR1 and CDR2: SEHNR, FQNEAQ (reference sequence).

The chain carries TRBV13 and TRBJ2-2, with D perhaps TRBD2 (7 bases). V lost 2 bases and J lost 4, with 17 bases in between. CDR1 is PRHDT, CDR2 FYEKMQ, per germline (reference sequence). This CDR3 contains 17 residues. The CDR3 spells CASSLRVRGAITGELFF. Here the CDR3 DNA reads TGTGCCAGCAGCTTAAGAGTCCGGGGGGCCATCACCGGGGAGCTGTTTTTT.

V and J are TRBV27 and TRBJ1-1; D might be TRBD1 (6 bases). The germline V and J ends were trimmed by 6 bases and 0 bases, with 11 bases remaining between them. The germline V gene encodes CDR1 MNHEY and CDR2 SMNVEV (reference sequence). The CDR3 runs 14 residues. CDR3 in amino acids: CASRYRGMNTEAFF. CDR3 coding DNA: TGTGCCAGCAGGTATAGGGGGATGAACACTGAAGCTTTCTTT.

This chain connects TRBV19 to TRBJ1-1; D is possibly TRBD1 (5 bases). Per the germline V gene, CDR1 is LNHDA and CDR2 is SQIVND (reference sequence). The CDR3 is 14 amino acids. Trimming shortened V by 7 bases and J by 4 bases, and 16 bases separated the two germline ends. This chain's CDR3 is CASISAGPFTEAFF. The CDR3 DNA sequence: TGTGCCAGTATTTCGGCAGGGCCTTTCACTGAAGCTTTCTTT.

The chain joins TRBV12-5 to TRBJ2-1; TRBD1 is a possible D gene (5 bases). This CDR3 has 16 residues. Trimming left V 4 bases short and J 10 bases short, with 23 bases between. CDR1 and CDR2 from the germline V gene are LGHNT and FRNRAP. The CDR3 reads CASGSTGHPSEVEQFF. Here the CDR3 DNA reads TGTGCTAGTGGTTCCACAGGCCATCCGAGTGAAGTGGAGCAGTTCTTC.